Below are 21 T cell receptor beta chains sequenced from a single sample in a study of long-term antiretroviral therapy in people with HIV. Assay version v3.0 of immunoSEQ was used, and it was run at survey level. Repertoires were generated with immunoSEQ multiplex PCR, while TCRdb's copy carries only in-frame clones and drops some. Counted here are approximately 13,000 clones, 84% occurring once; the ten biggest clones make up 6.5% to 7.5%. This material consisted of unsorted PBMCs, taken 0.4 years after starting antiretroviral therapy. The receptors were gathered from a man aged 30-40 years with HIV.

This clone was seen a handful of times. The chain has TRBV18 and TRBJ2-7; 8 bases are a match to TRBD1. The CDR3 runs to 15 residues. Germline CDR1 and CDR2: KGHSH and LQKENI. The junction had 12 bases not matched to a gene; V was cut back by 6 bases and J by 5 bases. In DNA, the CDR3 is TGTGCCAGCTCCCCCTCGACAGGGGCATTCGACGAGCAGTACTTC. Translated: CASSPSTGAFDEQYF.

This chain connects TRBV7-6 to TRBJ2-7; 10 bases are shared with TRBD1. Trimming took 4 bases from V and 3 from J; bases not matched to a gene: 3. Germline V gene data show CDR1 as SGHVS and CDR2 as FNYEAQ. This CDR3 spans 14 amino acids. The CDR3 DNA sequence: TGTGCCAGCAGCTCCGGGACAGGGGACTACGAGCAGTACTTC. Amino acids: CASSSGTGDYEQYF.

This clone came up a few times. CDR3 loop: CASRQGSDTEAFF. The CDR3 DNA reads as TGTGCCAGCAGACAGGGAAGCGACACTGAAGCTTTCTTT. V gene TRBV5-4 combines with J gene TRBJ1-1; D is possibly TRBD1 (6 bases). V was shortened by 5 bases and J by 3 bases, with 11 bases between the two germline ends. CDR3 length: 13 residues. Germline loops: CDR1 SGHNT, CDR2 YYREEE (reference sequence).

The chain couples TRBV2 to TRBJ2-7; D is unresolved. V was trimmed by 3 bases and J by 6 bases, leaving 12 bases between them. Germline lookup yields CDR1 SNHLY and CDR2 FYNNEI. CDR3 size: 13 residues. The CDR3 bases are TGTGCCAGCAGTGATCTCCTAGGTGGCGAGCAGTACTTC. Protein product: CASSDLLGGEQYF.

The V and J genes are TRBV10-2 and TRBJ2-7; D might be TRBD2 (5 bases). This CDR3 region has 12 residues. Germline CDR1 is WSHSY and CDR2 is SAAADI. The V end lost 10 bases, the J end lost 3 bases, and 13 bases lay between the germline ends. CDR3 coding DNA: TGCGCCACCAAGGAGGCCCTCTACGAGCAGTACTTC. It specifies CATKEALYEQYF.

The table lists this clone with a count of one. This chain links TRBV7-8 with TRBJ1-1; maybe TRBD1 (6 bases). Deletions cut 1 base from V and 2 bases from J, with 14 bases between. The CDR3 is 16 residues long. The germline V gene encodes CDR1 SGHVS and CDR2 FQNEAQ. CDR3 sequence reads: CASSLGIQGGNTEAFF. The CDR3 DNA reads TGTGCCAGCAGCTTAGGGATACAGGGTGGAAACACTGAAGCTTTCTTT. The entire variable domain, with the rest obtained from reference TRBV7-8 and TRBJ1-1, is as follows: GAGVSQSPRYKVAKRGQDVALRCDPISGHVSLFWYQQALGQGPEFLTYFQNEAQLDKSGLPSDRFFAERPEGSVSTLKIQRTQQEDSAVYLCASSLGIQGGNTEAFFGQGTRLTVV.

The chain employs TRBV7-9 and TRBJ2-4; D perhaps matches TRBD1 (5 bases). The V and J ends lost 1 base and 0 bases respectively, with 10 bases between them. Looked up from germline, CDR1 is SEHNR and CDR2 is FQNEAQ (reference sequence). This CDR3 is built from 16 residues. The CDR3 spells CASSLDWTLAKNIQYF. The DNA for the CDR3 is TGTGCCAGCAGCTTAGACTGGACACTAGCCAAAAACATTCAGTACTTC.

This chain uses TRBV4-2 with TRBJ1-3; D is unclear. V lost 1 base, J lost 2 bases, and 6 bases lay in between. The CDR3 covers 14 residues. Germline loops: CDR1 LGHNA, CDR2 YNFKEQ. CDR3 bases: TGTGCCAGCAGCCAAGGAGGAACTGGAAACACCATATATTTT. As protein: CASSQGGTGNTIYF.

This clone was seen only a few times. This chain connects TRBV6-4 to TRBJ2-2, with 12 bases aligning to TRBD2. The CDR3 length is 16 residues. Looked up from germline, CDR1 is MRHNA and CDR2 is SNTAGT. Unmatched junction bases numbered 6, after V lost 5 bases and J lost 5 bases. In nucleotides, the CDR3 is TGTGCCAGCAGTCGACTAGCGGGAGCGCAAACCGGGGAGCTGTTTTTT. This encodes CASSRLAGAQTGELFF.

Judged by abundance, this clone is large (0.1 to 1%). The rearrangement joins TRBV19 to TRBJ2-7; 11 positions match TRBD2. Unmatched junction bases numbered 20, after V lost 5 bases and J lost 5 bases. Germline lookup yields CDR1 LNHDA and CDR2 SQIVND (reference sequence). This CDR3 has 19 amino acids. The CDR3 DNA follows: TGTGCCAGTAGTCGCAGGGGCCCTGGACTAGCGGGCTTGCTCGACGAGCAGTACTTC. Amino acid sequence: CASSRRGPGLAGLLDEQYF.

The chain is built from TRBV4-2 and TRBJ2-1, with a weak D call TRBD2 (5 bases). The germline gives CDR1 LGHNA, CDR2 YNFKEQ. V was cut by 3 bases and J by 1 base, with 13 bases left in between. CDR3 length equals 16 residues. CDR3 sequence reads: CASSQALSGSYNEQFF. The CDR3 nucleotides are TGTGCCAGCAGCCAGGCTCTGAGCGGTTCCTACAATGAGCAGTTCTTC.

This clone has just one count. The chain uses TRBV27 and TRBJ1-2, with TRBD1 matching over 10 bases. Germline trimming cut 5 bases from V and 6 bases from J; bases unmatched to any gene: 12. There are 16 residues in the CDR3. From germline, CDR1 is MNHEY and CDR2 SMNVEV (reference sequence). The CDR3 DNA reads as TGTGCCAGCAGTCTTCGGACAGGGGGGGTTTTAGATGGCTACACCTTC. The encoded protein is CASSLRTGGVLDGYTF.

This chain links TRBV7-9 with TRBJ2-3, with 9 bases aligning to TRBD2. Germline CDR1 reads SEHNR; CDR2 reads FQNEAQ (reference sequence). This CDR3 spans 18 amino acids. Unmatched junction bases numbered 14, after V lost 4 bases and J lost 3 bases. CDR3 loop: CASSSQEREEKRTDTQYF. CDR3 bases: TGTGCCAGCAGCTCCCAAGAGCGGGAGGAGAAAAGAACAGATACGCAGTATTTT.

This clone showed up just a few times. The V call is TRBV5-4, the J call TRBJ2-7; TRBD1 aligns across 8 bases. The germline V gene has CDR1 SGHNT and CDR2 YYREEE (reference sequence). The CDR3 totals 14 residues. V trimming: 1 base; J trimming: 5 bases; junction bases outside the gene matches: 5. CDR3 DNA: TGTGCCAGCAGCTTGAACAGGGGGTACGACGAGCAGTACTTC. Translation: CASSLNRGYDEQYF.

The V call is TRBV11-2, the J call TRBJ2-7; D remains unclear. Trimming removed 1 base at V and 1 base at J, with 11 bases between. The CDR3 extends over 15 amino acids. Germline CDR1 reads SGHAT; CDR2 reads FQNNGV. DNA of the CDR3: TGTGCCAGCAGCTTAGGGTTCAGTGGGTCCTACGAGCAGTACTTC. It is translated as CASSLGFSGSYEQYF.

V and J are TRBV7-2 and TRBJ2-5; 9 nucleotides line up with TRBD2. There are 16 residues in the CDR3. Germline V gene lookup returns CDR1 SGHTA and CDR2 FQGNSA. V trimming: 5 bases; J trimming: 4 bases; junction bases outside the gene matches: 11. The CDR3 loop reads CASSPSASGIGETQYF. Written as DNA, the CDR3 is TGTGCCAGCAGCCCCTCAGCTAGCGGGATTGGAGAGACCCAGTACTTC.

CDR3 loop: CASSYGLMNTEAFF. The CDR3 region has the DNA TGTGCCAGTAGTTACGGACTCATGAACACTGAAGCTTTCTTT. V usage is TRBV19 and J usage is TRBJ1-1; D is unresolved. Germline CDR1 reads LNHDA; CDR2 reads SQIVND (reference sequence). The CDR3 contains 14 residues. With 5 bases removed from V and 0 bases from J, the gap between germline ends came to 10 bases.

This clone was detected only once. The chain joins TRBV28 to TRBJ1-1; 7 bases align to TRBD1. The CDR3 length is 14 residues. V trimming: 6 bases; J trimming: 4 bases; junction bases outside the gene matches: 8. Per the germline V gene, CDR1 is MDHEN and CDR2 is SYDVKM. Here the CDR3 DNA reads TGTGCCAGCAGCCCTCGACAGGGCGGCACTGAAGCTTTCTTT. The encoded protein is CASSPRQGGTEAFF. Using reference TRBV28 and TRBJ1-1 for the parts outside the CDR3, the full variable domain is DVKVTQSSRYLVKRTGEKVFLECVQDMDHENMFWYRQDPGLGLRLIYFSYDVKMKEKGDIPEGYSVSREKKERFSLILESASTNQTSMYLCASSPRQGGTEAFFGQGTRLTVV.

The gene calls are TRBV19 and TRBJ2-7; 7 bases are shared with TRBD1. Per germline, CDR1 LNHDA and CDR2 SQIVND (reference sequence). The junction had 11 bases not matched to a gene; V was cut back by 9 bases and J by 3 bases. This CDR3 has 14 residues. The chain's CDR3 is CASGGRGGIYEQYF. CDR3 in DNA: TGTGCCAGCGGTGGGAGAGGGGGCATCTACGAGCAGTACTTC. Variable domain in full (rest from reference TRBV19 and TRBJ2-7): DGGITQSPKYLFRKEGQNVTLSCEQNLNHDAMYWYRQDPGQGLRLIYYSQIVNDFQKGDIAEGYSVSREKKESFPLTVTSAQKNPTAFYLCASGGRGGIYEQYFGPGTRLTVT.

The CDR3 here is CASSLLQGLSYEQYF. CDR3 coding DNA: TGTGCCAGCAGCTTATTACAGGGGCTCTCCTACGAGCAGTACTTC. V is TRBV11-2 and J is TRBJ2-7, with 7 nucleotides matching TRBD1. V shed 2 bases, J shed 0 bases, and the junction held 4 bases outside the gene matches. The CDR3 totals 15 residues. Germline assignment: CDR1 SGHAT and CDR2 FQNNGV.

Here the CDR3 reads CASSLGSGGAISYEQYF. The DNA of the CDR3 is TGTGCCAGCAGTTTGGGTAGCGGGGGGGCCATCTCCTACGAGCAGTACTTC. The chain carries TRBV27 and TRBJ2-7; 11 bases fit TRBD2. Germline lookup yields CDR1 MNHEY and CDR2 SMNVEV (reference sequence). Trimming took 3 bases from V and 0 from J; bases not matched to a gene: 7. The CDR3 totals 17 residues.